This T cell receptor (beta chain) is from a study of CD8+ T cells in alopecia areata. Germline V CDR1 and CDR2: KGHSH, LQKENI. The CDR3 has 15 residues. The V end was cut by 2 bases, the J end by 1 base, with 12 bases between. This clone was seen a few times. Antigen unknown. Study outcomes and limitations: The treated group had a single nonresponder, limiting CD8+ expansion-response conclusions. Greater clonality was observed in lesional scalp samples, especially alopecia totalis/universalis, versus normal scalp.

Treatment of the sample: oral pan-JAK inhibitor, 5-10 mg twice daily. Lesional scalp punch biopsies and peripheral blood came from alopecia areata patients. The sequencing template was cDNA reverse transcribed from extracted RNA. Some clones are missing from TCRdb's copy, which holds only in-frame ones; the method was immunoSEQ multiplex PCR. The repertoire holds 110,000 or so clones, approximately 55% seen once, with 3% to 3.5% in the top ten. The receptor was isolated from a human donor with alopecia areata. V usage is TRBV18 and J usage is TRBJ2-7, with D perhaps given as TRBD1 or TRBD2 (5 bases each). Sequences were derived from CD4+ T cells sorted from blood, sampled at week 24, from a patient treated with tofacitinib. The CDR3 bases are TGTGCCAGCTCACCAGTGAGGGGAAGTTCCTACGAGCAGTACTTC. Amino acids: CASSPVRGSSYEQYF.